The clone carrying this T cell receptor beta chain came up a few times. Its antigen remains unknown. Germline V gene lookup returns CDR1 SGHRS and CDR2 YFSETQ. V gave up 1 base and J gave up 5 bases; unmatched junction bases: 9. This CDR3 is built from 16 residues. This record comes from a study of T-cell memory formation after mild COVID-19. Study as a whole: TCR clusters were mostly donor specific. Study-wide results and caveats: Confirmation of SARS-CoV-2 specificity was lacking for second-wave clones peaking day 37. Shrinking CD4+ clones resided mostly in CM and EM, and CD8+ ones in EMRA.

Using its own MiXCR run on the 5' RACE reads, TCRdb lists one record per CDR3 protein. The data hold about 400,000 distinct CDR3 sequences, with around an eighth observed a single time. The origin of this receptor is a man in his late teens or twenties who had mild COVID-19 (a few samples of this study predate the infection). Cell type and time point are not known. The sequenced sample consisted of PBMCs or a T cell subset sorted from them (not recorded which). The rearrangement links TRBV5-1 to TRBJ2-7, with TRBD1 matching 10 bases. CDR3 coding DNA: TGCGCCAGCAGCTTGACGGGGACAGGGGTTCGGAACGAGCAGTACGTC. Amino acids: CASSLTGTGVRNEQYV.